One sample yielded the 9 T cell receptor beta chains listed below, sequenced in a study of T-cell reconstitution after alpha-beta-depleted transplantation in children. Unique molecular identifiers featured in how the TCRbeta library was prepared. TCRdb independently ran MiXCR on the PCR reads; one entry per CDR3 protein. The data contain 90,000 to 130,000 distinct CDR3 sequences, approximately 10% of them singletons. The sample consisted of PBMCs from the stem cell graft donor, taken from the stem cell graft. The receptors come from a human donor who donated a stem cell graft to a child with acute lymphoblastic leukemia.

At least ten counts were recorded for this clonotype. The chain carries TRBV12-3 or TRBV12-4 and TRBJ2-7; TRBD2 aligns across 14 bases. V gave up 5 bases and J gave up 5 bases; unmatched junction bases: 5. The CDR3 has 15 amino acids. The chain's CDR3 is CASSPRTSGRNEQYF. CDR3 sequence (DNA): TGTGCCAGCAGTCCACGGACTAGCGGGAGGAACGAGCAGTACTTC.

This clonotype was picked up many times. Here the CDR3 reads CASSWDWENTEAFF. CDR3 bases: TGTGCCAGCAGCTGGGACTGGGAGAACACTGAAGCTTTCTTT. J is TRBJ1-1 and V is TRBV5-6; D might be TRBD1 (5 bases). CDR1 and CDR2 from the germline V gene are SGHDT and YYEEEE. The CDR3 runs to 14 residues. V lost 3 bases to trimming and J lost 1 base, with 10 bases between them.

This clonotype was found many times. The chain carries TRBV7-9 and TRBJ2-3; D assignment may be TRBD1 or TRBD2 (5 bases each). V gave up 2 bases and J gave up 1 base, with 7 bases separating them. The CDR3 sequence is 14 residues long. CDR1 is SEHNR, CDR2 FQNEAQ, per germline (reference sequence). CDR3 DNA: TGTGCCAGCAGCTTAATGGGGGGCACAGATACGCAGTATTTT. Protein sequence: CASSLMGGTDTQYF.

This clonotype was seen many times. This chain joins TRBV20-1 and TRBJ2-7; D is possibly TRBD1 (6 bases). Germline V gene data show CDR1 as DFQATT and CDR2 as SNEGSKA (reference sequence). This CDR3 is built from 16 residues. V lost 0 bases, J lost 0 bases, and 15 bases lay in between. In DNA, the CDR3 is TGCAGTGCTAGAGATCCCGACAGGATAAACTCCTACGAGCAGTACTTC. Protein: CSARDPDRINSYEQYF.

There are many counts of this clonotype. The chain has TRBV4-3 and TRBJ2-2; D is perhaps TRBD1 or TRBD2 (5 bases each). Deletions cut 4 bases from V and 0 bases from J, with 9 bases between. The CDR3 extends over 15 amino acids. In germline, CDR1 is LGHNA, CDR2 YSLEER. CDR3: CASSLGPPNTGELFF. CDR3 DNA: TGCGCCAGCAGCCTGGGACCGCCGAACACCGGGGAGCTGTTTTTT.

This clonotype was detected ten times or more. This sequence joins TRBV7-2 and TRBJ1-2; 7 bases match TRBD1. V shed 4 bases and J 1 base; nucleotides not matched to a gene: 9. This CDR3 is built from 16 residues. Looked up from germline, CDR1 is SGHTA and CDR2 is FQGNSA. In DNA, the CDR3 is TGTGCCAGCAGCTCATACTTAAGGGGGCTTAACTATGGCTACACCTTC. Encoded protein: CASSSYLRGLNYGYTF.

Ten or more counts support this clonotype. The V and J genes are TRBV6-5 and TRBJ1-5, with TRBD1 identical over 7 bases. The ends lost 6 bases at V and 7 bases at J; junction bases unmatched: 9. Germline V gene data show CDR1 as MNHEY and CDR2 as SVGAGI. The CDR3 spans 14 residues. CDR3 amino acids: CASRLDRASQPQHF. The DNA for the CDR3 is TGTGCCAGCAGACTCGACAGGGCAAGCCAGCCCCAGCATTTT.

The chain employs TRBV5-1 and TRBJ1-4; D is ambiguous. The germline V gene encodes CDR1 SGHRS and CDR2 YFSETQ. V dropped 5 bases and J dropped 6 bases, with 8 bases sitting between them. The CDR3 sequence is 12 residues long. CDR3 sequence (DNA): TGCGCCAGCAGACAGTGGGATGAAAAACTGTTTTTT. Translation: CASRQWDEKLFF.

This clonotype was seen ten or more times. The V gene is TRBV27, the J gene TRBJ2-7; the match to TRBD1 covers 10 bases. Germline-derived CDR1 and CDR2 are MNHEY and SMNVEV (reference sequence). This CDR3 has 19 amino acids. V lost 3 bases, J lost 3 bases, and 17 bases stayed unmatched. CDR3 protein: CASSLLWGVGTGENYEQYF. CDR3 coding DNA: TGTGCCAGCAGTTTGCTCTGGGGGGTCGGGACAGGGGAAAACTACGAGCAGTACTTC.